Below are 26 T cell receptor beta chains sequenced from a single sample in a study of cytomegalovirus exposure and HLA in healthy donors. The PCR employed 60 Vbeta primers together with 13 Jbeta primers. Libraries were prepared by immunoSEQ multiplex PCR; TCRdb keeps only in-frame clonotypes and omits some of them. Of under 200,000 clones in the sample, about 76% are singletons; the top ten hold 5.4%. What was sequenced was PBMCs. Every receptor here comes from a woman between 18 and 29 years old in good health and CMV-seropositive.

In regard to this clone: Germline is not matched at one junction end, which may reflect a read error. The chain is built from TRBV7-9 and TRBJ1-1; 8 bases are a match to TRBD1. This CDR3 spans 15 amino acids. Germline CDR1 is SEHNR and CDR2 is FQNEAQ (reference sequence). CDR3 region: CSSSPAATGESEAFF. The CDR3 DNA follows: TGTTCCAGCAGCCCCGCTGCGACAGGGGAATCTGAAGCTTTCTTT. The full variable domain, with the rest looked up from reference TRBV7-9 and TRBJ1-1, is DTGVSQNPRHKITKRGQNVTFRCDPISEHNRLYWYRQTLGQGPEFLTYFQNEAQLEKSRLLSDRFSAERPKGSFSTLEIQRTEQGDSAMYLCSSSPAATGESEAFFGQGTRLTVV.

The chain combines TRBV7-6 with TRBJ2-1; the match to TRBD2 covers 9 bases. Trimming took 4 bases from V and 8 from J; bases not matched to a gene: 3. This CDR3 has 13 residues. CDR1 is SGHVS, CDR2 FNYEAQ, per germline. The CDR3 DNA is TGTGCCAGCAGCTCCCGGACTAGCGATGAGCAGTTCTTC. It translates to CASSSRTSDEQFF.

The gene calls are TRBV19 and TRBJ1-1; tentative D call: TRBD1 (5 bases). Germline V gene sequence: CDR1 LNHDA, CDR2 SQIVND (reference sequence). The CDR3 covers 13 residues. V lost 6 bases to trimming and J lost 0 bases, with 8 bases between them. The CDR3 coding sequence is TGTGCCAGTAGAGGGGCCATGAACACTGAAGCTTTCTTT. Protein: CASRGAMNTEAFF.

DNA for the CDR3: TGTGCCAGCAGCCAAGATGGCCAGGGTATCTCACCCCTCCACTTT. Translated: CASSQDGQGISPLHF. The chain uses TRBV4-2 and TRBJ1-6, with D maybe TRBD1 (5 bases). Trimming took 0 bases from V and 10 from J, leaving 13 bases between them. The CDR3 extends over 15 amino acids. CDR1 and CDR2 (germline): LGHNA, YNFKEQ.

The chain employs TRBV7-2 and TRBJ1-5; unclear D gene. The CDR3 loop spans 13 amino acids. Germline V gene sequence: CDR1 SGHTA, CDR2 FQGNSA. The V end was cut by 1 base, the J end by 7 bases, with 8 bases between. The CDR3 loop reads CASSLVWSQPQHF. DNA of the CDR3: TGTGCCAGCAGCTTAGTCTGGAGCCAGCCCCAGCATTTT.

The chain is built from TRBV10-3 and TRBJ1-4; D might be TRBD1 (5 bases). CDR1 and CDR2 from the germline V gene are ENHRY and SYGVKD. The CDR3 has 15 amino acids. With 1 base removed from V and 8 bases from J, the gap between germline ends came to 14 bases. CDR3 sequence reads: CAISEWEGSEEKLFF. The CDR3 nucleotides read TGTGCCATCAGTGAGTGGGAGGGGTCGGAGGAAAAACTGTTTTTT.

The V call is TRBV2, the J call TRBJ2-5, with D tentatively TRBD1 (6 bases). The CDR3 totals 15 residues. The V end was cut by 4 bases, the J end by 2 bases, with 14 bases between. The V gene's germline CDR1 is SNHLY and CDR2 FYNNEI. CDR3 DNA: TGTGCCAGCAGTGTTGAAGGACAGTCACAAGAGACCCAGTACTTC. Protein: CASSVEGQSQETQYF.

This rearrangement joins TRBV4-3 to TRBJ1-2, with 7 bases that match TRBD1. Germline V gives CDR1 LGHNA, CDR2 YSLEER. V was clipped by 0 bases and J by 6 bases; unmatched bases: 4. This CDR3 region has 14 residues. The CDR3 DNA follows: TGCGCCAGCAGCCAAGATCTAACAGGGGATGGCTACACCTTC. Translated: CASSQDLTGDGYTF.

This clone was observed a single time. This chain links TRBV6-5 with TRBJ2-5; 8 bases line up with TRBD1. The end of the DNA aligns better with TRBJ2-7, so the J call may be wrong. CDR3 length: 14 amino acids. CDR1 MNHEY and CDR2 SVGAGI come from the germline V gene. Here the CDR3 reads CASSLDRVTYEQYF. The CDR3 DNA reads as TGTGCCAGCAGTCTGGACAGGGTAACCTACGAGCAGTACTTC.

The chain has TRBV9 and TRBJ1-1; D gene unclear. V was cut by 0 bases and J by 6 bases, with 9 bases left in between. The CDR3 is made up of 13 amino acids. CDR1 is SGDLS, CDR2 YYNGEE, per germline. The CDR3 DNA follows: TGTGCCAGCAGCGTAGCAAGCCGTGCTGAAGCTTTCTTT. As protein: CASSVASRAEAFF.

This chain uses TRBV9 with TRBJ1-2; 9 positions agree with TRBD1. The CDR3 covers 17 residues. Germline V gene data show CDR1 as SGDLS and CDR2 as YYNGEE. V lost 2 bases, J lost 8 bases, and 16 bases stayed unmatched. The CDR3 bases are TGTGCCAGCAGCGTCAACTCCGTAGGGACAGGGAGGGGCGGCTACACCTTC. Translating gives CASSVNSVGTGRGGYTF.

The chain has TRBV2 and TRBJ2-5, with D possibly TRBD1 on 6 matching bases. The V end lost 6 bases, the J end lost 4 bases, and 12 bases lay between the germline ends. Germline V gene sequence: CDR1 SNHLY, CDR2 FYNNEI. The CDR3 is 13 residues long. This CDR3 is CASSGQSRETQYF. The CDR3 bases are TGTGCCAGCAGCGGACAGAGCCGAGAGACCCAGTACTTC. Supplemented by reference TRBV2 and TRBJ2-5, the full variable domain reads EPEVTQTPSHQVTQMGQEVILRCVPISNHLYFYWYRQILGQKVEFLVSFYNNEISEKSEIFDDQFSVERPDGSNFTLKIRSTKLEDSAMYFCASSGQSRETQYFGPGTRLLVL.

Concerning this clone: Compared with germline, one end of the junction differs, possibly owing to a read error. V is TRBV7-9 and J is TRBJ2-3; 7 bases align to TRBD1. The germline V gene encodes CDR1 SEHNR and CDR2 FQNEAQ (reference sequence). This CDR3 comprises 12 residues. As DNA, the CDR3 is TGTGCCAGCAGCCCCCAGGGGGACGCTTTGAATTTT. Translated: CASSPQGDALNF.

The genes are TRBV30 and TRBJ2-5, with a weak D call TRBD1 (6 bases). CDR3 length equals 12 residues. V lost 4 bases, J lost 13 bases, and 19 bases lay in between. Per the germline V gene, CDR1 is GTSNPN and CDR2 is SVGIG (reference sequence). Here the CDR3 DNA reads TGTGCCTGGAAGTCTGGGGACATACCGTTGTACTTC. It encodes CAWKSGDIPLYF. Drawing the rest from reference TRBV30 and TRBJ2-5, the complete variable domain is SQTIHQWPATLVQPVGSPLSLECTVEGTSNPNLYWYRQAAGRGLQLLFYSVGIGQISSEVPQNLSASRPQDRQFILSSKKLLLSDSGFYLCAWKSGDIPLYFGPGTRLLVL.

The table lists this clone with a few counts. This chain connects TRBV6-1 to TRBJ2-1; 10 bases align to TRBD1. The germline V gene encodes CDR1 MNHNS and CDR2 SASEGT. Losses at the gene ends were 2 bases for V and 15 bases for J; bases not matched to a gene: 10. The CDR3 is made up of 14 amino acids. CDR3 DNA: TGTGCCAGCAGTGAATTGGGACAGGGGCTATTACGGTTCTTC. Its protein is CASSELGQGLLRFF.

CDR3 coding DNA: TGTGCCAGCAGCTTAAGGGGGCCCTTGTTAAACGAGCAGTACTTC. Its translation: CASSLRGPLLNEQYF. The rearrangement uses TRBV7-8 and TRBJ2-7; 7 nucleotides match TRBD1. The junction had 9 bases not matched to a gene; V was cut back by 2 bases and J by 5 bases. The length of the CDR3 is 15 residues. The V gene's germline CDR1 is SGHVS and CDR2 FQNEAQ.

The chain links TRBV5-6 to TRBJ1-1; unclear D gene. The germline CDR1 and CDR2 sequences are SGHDT and YYEEEE. V was shortened by 1 base and J by 6 bases, with 7 bases between the two germline ends. The CDR3 runs to 12 residues. CDR3 in DNA: TGTGCCAGCAGCTTGTATTCAGCTGAAGCTTTCTTT. The encoded protein is CASSLYSAEAFF.

The rearrangement links TRBV9 to TRBJ2-7; 8 bases agree with TRBD2. This CDR3 contains 14 residues. Germline-derived CDR1 and CDR2 are SGDLS and YYNGEE. V shed 4 bases, J shed 3 bases, and the junction held 6 bases outside the gene matches. The CDR3 DNA reads TGTGCCAGCAGCCCGGGGGGGGGAGTCTACGAGCAGTACTTC. Translating gives CASSPGGGVYEQYF.

The chain couples TRBV7-8 to TRBJ1-5; D not resolved. Germline-derived CDR1 and CDR2 are SGHVS and FQNEAQ. The CDR3 has 17 amino acids. V lost 1 base to trimming and J lost 6 bases, with 19 bases between them. This CDR3 reads CASSLERGRSVSQPQHF. The CDR3 nucleotides read TGTGCCAGCAGCTTAGAACGTGGGAGGAGTGTTAGTCAGCCCCAGCATTTT.

This rearrangement joins TRBV12-5 to TRBJ2-7, with D possibly matching TRBD2 (6 bases). This CDR3 spans 20 amino acids. Trimming pared 0 bases from V and 0 bases from J, leaving 24 bases between. Looked up from germline, CDR1 is LGHNT and CDR2 is FRNRAP. CDR3 nucleotides: TGTGCTAGTGGTTTGGTCCGATCCTACCCCGGGGAGGCGAGCTCCTACGAGCAGTACTTC. It yields the protein CASGLVRSYPGEASSYEQYF.

The chain joins TRBV4-3 to TRBJ1-2, with 7 positions matching TRBD1. Per the germline V gene, CDR1 is LGHNA and CDR2 is YSLEER. V lost 1 base to trimming and J lost 2 bases; unmatched junction nucleotides: 4. The CDR3 runs 15 residues. The CDR3 here is CASSQGQGANYGYTF. DNA of the CDR3: TGCGCCAGCAGCCAAGGACAGGGTGCGAACTATGGCTACACCTTC.

The chain links TRBV6-5 to TRBJ2-7; the D is unclear. CDR1 and CDR2 from the germline V gene are MNHEY and SVGAGI. The CDR3 is 16 residues long. Trimming stripped 0 bases from V and 6 bases from J, with 18 bases between. This CDR3 reads CASSYSSGPTLIEQYF. CDR3 in DNA: TGTGCCAGCAGTTACTCGTCGGGTCCGACCCTAATCGAGCAGTACTTC.

The chain links TRBV10-3 to TRBJ1-1; perhaps TRBD1 as D (6 bases). The CDR3 contains 14 residues. Trimming stripped 8 bases from V and 1 base from J, with 14 bases between. CDR1 ENHRY and CDR2 SYGVKD come from the germline V gene. CDR3 coding DNA: TGTGCCATCCGCCCTCTGGGGGCGAACACTGAAGCTTTCTTT. Translated, it gives CAIRPLGANTEAFF.

The chain links TRBV30 to TRBJ2-1; maybe TRBD1 (6 bases). Trimming stripped 2 bases from V and 9 bases from J, with 20 bases between. The germline V gene encodes CDR1 GTSNPN and CDR2 SVGIG (reference sequence). The CDR3 covers 15 residues. CDR3 in amino acids: CAWSRGTDPPGEQFF. DNA of the CDR3: TGTGCCTGGAGTAGGGGGACGGACCCACCAGGTGAGCAGTTCTTC.

This clone was detected only once. This chain uses TRBV4-1 with TRBJ1-1; maybe TRBD1 (5 bases). V was trimmed by 2 bases and J by 6 bases, leaving 16 bases between them. This CDR3 is 15 amino acids long. Per germline, CDR1 MGHRA and CDR2 YSYEKL. CDR3 DNA sequence: TGCGCCAGCAGCCAATCCCCAGTCCAGGGCGCTGAAGCTTTCTTT. This translates into CASSQSPVQGAEAFF.

The J gene is TRBJ1-4, the V gene TRBV9; weak D call: TRBD1 (5 bases). Germline V CDR1 and CDR2: SGDLS, YYNGEE. V lost 0 bases to trimming and J lost 8 bases, with 14 bases between them. This CDR3 comprises 15 residues. The CDR3 sequence is CASSVDGGGGEKLFF. CDR3 bases: TGTGCCAGCAGCGTAGACGGGGGTGGCGGGGAAAAACTGTTTTTT.